Below, one T cell receptor beta chain is given with its context. This clone was counted once. Its antigen remains unidentified. No base quality information exists; no much larger clone differs at one position. The data were obtained in a study of T cell responses to AZD1222 COVID-19 vaccine (dated by TCRdb to the early 2020s). At the level of the whole study: A total of approximately 250 trial participants underwent TCR sequencing, of whom 207 had received two doses of AZD1222 and about 25 had received two doses of the MenACWY control vaccine. Enrollment into the trials was organized by age into subgroups of 18-55, 56-69 and 70-plus years, and those subgroups contained roughly 160, 29 and 62 TCR-sequenced participants, respectively.

Study-level results and caveats: Spike-specific TCR breadth and depth rose significantly after two AZD1222 doses compared with day 0 and with MenACWY recipients. The 56-69-year group was small, and its depth increase did not reach significance, likely because of low power. Only five to seven AZD1222 recipients were SARS-CoV-2 seropositive at baseline, limiting conclusions about previously exposed vaccinees. Reportedly, close to half of the unique spike-specific TCRs recognized epitopes lying outside the regions that are mutated in the B.1.351 and B.1.1.7 variants. Most participants were white British and females outnumbered males, and the authors suggested that clonal diversity may have been underestimated. The whole spike protein was spanned by vaccine-associated CD4 TCRs, and dominant responses were seen in regions 160-218 and 743-854. Because no samples from the day 14 peak response were available, repertoires could be characterized only after the peak T cell response.

The CDR3 regions of human TCRbeta chains were subjected to immunosequencing. Per the source publication's procedure: Repertoire TCRs were matched against a reference library of SARS-CoV-2-specific TCRs generated with the MIRA antigen-specificity platform. Breadth meant the fraction of unique TCRs that were SARS-CoV-2-associated, whereas depth meant the fraction of total T cells that were SARS-CoV-2-associated. Using the MIRA data, each spike-specific TCR was assigned both to the spike region to which the TCR was reactive and to a CD4 or CD8 class. Log10-transformed breadth and depth values were compared by one-way ANOVA with Sidak's multiple comparisons tests. The source is immuneACCESS, and TCRdb retained only in-frame sequences with V and J called. Part of the clones is not carried over; for the studies checked, unresolved V genes explain less than half of this, and the remainder is unexplained. From that table come the V and J calls and clone size; the DNA was used to work out D and trimming. For this sample there are 110,000 to 150,000 clones; 85% to 95% appear just once. More than 0.85% of the sample is taken by the ten largest.

Trimming takes 4 bases off V and 7 bases off J; junction bases not matched to a gene: 8. Including the terminal cysteine and phenylalanine, the CDR3 comprises 15 residues. Just CDR3 DNA is preserved here, 45 bases in frame from base 1. From the germline V gene, CDR1 is LGHNA and CDR2 is YNFKEQ. What the time point label conveys for this sample: baseline before first vaccination. Per the publication, the treatment or condition label means: meningococcal conjugate vaccine given as trial control. The vaccinee samples were drawn from two UK trials, COV001 and COV002, one of which was a single-blind randomized controlled phase 2/3 trial testing AZD1222 (ChAdOx1 nCoV-19) in healthy adults. For TCRbeta chain sequencing, PBMC samples were collected from trial participants at day 0 and at day 28 after the second dose.

The rearranged chain carries TRBV4-2 and TRBJ2-1; 9 junctional bases match TRBD1. The sample in question was peripheral blood, obtained on day 0 of MenACWY control vaccination. The TCR originated in an adult in good health. Here is the DNA: TGTGCCAGCAGCCTTCCGGGACAGGGTTCTAATGAGCAGTTCTTC. It codes for CASSLPGQGSNEQFF.